These 30 T cell receptor beta chains originate from one sample sequenced in a study of T cells in Graves' hyperthyroidism and ophthalmopathy. Researchers amplified the TCR beta CDR3 regions from RNA transcripts. The HTBI set primed first-round TCR CDR3 RT-PCR. TCRdb used MiXCR to reprocess the multiplex PCR reads, holding one entry per CDR3 protein. The data show fewer than 650,000 distinct CDR3 sequences, approximately 14% seen once. Sequenced: blood. These receptors all come from a woman aged 18 to 35 with Graves' ophthalmopathy.

This clonotype was counted many times. V is TRBV28 and J is TRBJ2-1; D uncertain. CDR1 and CDR2 (germline): MDHEN, SYDVKM. V was pared by 10 bases and J by 0 bases, with 10 bases between. This CDR3 comprises 13 residues. The CDR3: CATGLSSYNEQFF. As DNA, the CDR3 is TGTGCCACCGGGCTTAGCTCCTACAATGAGCAGTTCTTC. Together with reference TRBV28 and TRBJ2-1, the CDR3 gives the full variable domain: DVKVTQSSRYLVKRTGEKVFLECVQDMDHENMFWYRQDPGLGLRLIYFSYDVKMKEKGDIPEGYSVSREKKERFSLILESASTNQTSMYLCATGLSSYNEQFFGPGTRLTVL.

At least ten counts were recorded for this clonotype. The chain recombines TRBV7-6 with TRBJ2-5, with TRBD2 matching 7 bases. Germline CDR1 SGHVS, CDR2 FNYEAQ. This CDR3 is 15 amino acids long. The ends lost 5 bases at V and 5 bases at J; junction bases unmatched: 11. Here the CDR3 DNA reads TGTGCCAGCAGCCCCCGCGCGGGAGAGGGGGAGACCCAGTACTTC. It specifies CASSPRAGEGETQYF.

This clonotype has at least ten counts. The V call is TRBV6-2 or TRBV6-3, the J call TRBJ2-5; 14 positions agree with TRBD2. The CDR3 sequence is 20 residues long. V shed 1 base, J shed 5 bases, and the junction held 15 bases outside the gene matches. Germline CDR1 MNHEY, CDR2 SVGEGT. The CDR3 DNA is TGTGCCAGCAGTTACTTAAGACTAGCGGGAGGGCCTCGGTATCGGGAGACCCAGTACTTC. Its protein product is CASSYLRLAGGPRYRETQYF.

This clonotype was found a few times. The CDR3 region is CATGKLAGREQFF. CDR3 nucleotide sequence: TGTGCCACCGGGAAACTAGCGGGACGCGAGCAGTTCTTC. The chain combines TRBV24-1 with TRBJ2-1; 10 bases align to TRBD2. Germline CDR1 KGHDR, CDR2 SFDVKD. CDR3 length: 13 amino acids. Losses at the gene ends were 9 bases for V and 10 bases for J; bases not matched to a gene: 8.

This clonotype has a handful of counts. This sequence joins TRBV12-5 and TRBJ1-2; D is unclear. Germline-derived CDR1 and CDR2 are LGHNT and FRNRAP. Trimming took off 0 bases at V and 8 bases at J, with 10 bases between the two ends. The CDR3 is 13 amino acids. The CDR3 is CASGLVVPGGYTF. Written as DNA, the CDR3 is TGTGCTAGTGGTTTGGTGGTCCCTGGCGGCTACACCTTC. The full variable domain, its missing parts supplied by reference TRBV12-5 and TRBJ1-2, is DARVTQTPRHKVTEMGQEVTMRCQPILGHNTVFWYRQTMMQGLELLAYFRNRAPLDDSGMPKDRFSAEMPDATLATLKIQPSEPRDSAVYFCASGLVVPGGYTFGSGTRLTVV.

This clonotype was seen only a few times. This sequence joins TRBV7-2 and TRBJ1-2; D is ambiguous. Germline CDR1 reads SGHTA; CDR2 reads FQGNSA. The CDR3 has 14 residues. Trimming took off 4 bases at V and 0 bases at J, with 9 bases between the two ends. In DNA, the CDR3 is TGTGCCAGCAGCTATCAACAAGCTAACTATGGCTACACCTTC. This sequence encodes CASSYQQANYGYTF. The whole variable domain, filled in from reference TRBV7-2 and TRBJ1-2, reads GAGVSQSPSNKVTEKGKDVELRCDPISGHTALYWYRQSLGQGLEFLIYFQGNSAPDKSGLPSDRFSAERTGGSVSTLTIQRTQQEDSAVYLCASSYQQANYGYTFGSGTRLTVV.

Points on this clonotype: A much larger clone is a single base away; this may be a read error. Here the CDR3 reads CASSYPMPAYNEQFF. The CDR3 DNA is TGTGCCAGCAGTTACCCGATGCCAGCCTACAATGAGCAGTTCTTC. The V call is TRBV6-2 or TRBV6-3, the J call TRBJ2-1; unclear D gene. Germline values: CDR1 MNHEY, CDR2 SVGEGT. Trimming removed 2 bases from V and 2 bases from J, with 10 bases in between. The CDR3 contains 15 residues.

This clonotype was recorded many times. V and J are TRBV3-1 and TRBJ1-2; 7 bases are a match to TRBD1. The junction had 4 bases not matched to a gene; V was cut back by 4 bases and J by 8 bases. CDR1 and CDR2 from the germline V gene are LGHDT and YNNKEL (reference sequence). The CDR3 loop spans 12 amino acids. The CDR3 is CASSLTGRGYTF. The DNA of the CDR3 is TGTGCCAGCAGCCTGACAGGGAGGGGCTACACCTTC.

As to this clonotype: No DNA is shown, since the ends of the CDR3 on it are uncertain; the CDR3 is the one TCRdb lists. The chain combines TRBV11-2 with TRBJ2-3; the table assigns TRBD2, which was not confirmed against the DNA. The V gene's germline CDR1 is SGHAT and CDR2 FQNNGV. The CDR3 is made up of 22 amino acids, end residues included. The CDR3 protein is CASSFYICRVLPLAGDTDTQYF.

This clonotype was recorded many times. V and J are TRBV30 and TRBJ2-5; tentative D call: TRBD1 (6 bases). This CDR3 is built from 14 residues. The V gene's germline CDR1 is GTSNPN and CDR2 SVGIG (reference sequence). The V end lost 3 bases, the J end lost 2 bases, and 13 bases lay between the germline ends. The CDR3 bases are TGTGCCTGGAGCGAGGGACATTGGCAAGAGACCCAGTACTTC. Amino acid sequence: CAWSEGHWQETQYF.

This clonotype came up a few times. The CDR3 protein is CASSPTLEVSGTNYGYTF. The CDR3 DNA reads TGTGCCAGCAGCCCCACCCTCGAGGTCTCTGGAACTAACTATGGCTACACCTTC. V usage is TRBV4-2 and J usage is TRBJ1-2; D is ambiguous. From germline, CDR1 is LGHNA and CDR2 YNFKEQ. This CDR3 comprises 18 residues. V was clipped by 4 bases and J by 0 bases, with 21 bases between them.

This clonotype was counted many times. V and J are TRBV28 and TRBJ2-7; D is undetermined. Germline V gives CDR1 MDHEN, CDR2 SYDVKM. The CDR3 length is 14 residues. With 6 bases removed from V and 2 bases from J, the gap between germline ends came to 14 bases. CDR3 residues: CASSDLGPAYEQYF. The CDR3 region has the DNA TGTGCCAGCAGCGATCTCGGGCCAGCCTACGAGCAGTACTTC.

Of note for this clonotype: This may be a read error: a much more frequent sequence differs by one nucleotide. The chain joins TRBV2 to TRBJ1-4; D gene unclear. CDR3 length equals 14 residues. V shed 5 bases and J shed 5 bases, with 12 bases lying between them. Germline loops: CDR1 SNHLY, CDR2 FYNNEI. The CDR3 nucleotides read TGTGCCAGCAGTCCTAACACCCTCAATGAAAAACTGTTTTTT. It codes for CASSPNTLNEKLFF.

This clonotype was recorded many times. The V and J genes are TRBV7-9 and TRBJ2-7; the match to TRBD1 covers 10 bases. The trim removed 6 bases at V and 3 bases at J, leaving 11 bases unmatched. Germline V lookup: CDR1 SEHNR, CDR2 FQNEAQ (reference sequence). The CDR3 loop spans 16 amino acids. The chain's CDR3 is CASSNAPGQGLYEQYF. The CDR3 coding sequence is TGTGCCAGCAGTAACGCACCGGGACAGGGGCTCTACGAGCAGTACTTC.

This clonotype was seen only a few times. The chain is built from TRBV9 and TRBJ2-7, with D maybe TRBD2 (6 bases). CDR3 length: 14 amino acids. The ends were cut back, 4 bases at V and 5 bases at J, with 16 bases in the middle. Germline-derived CDR1 and CDR2 are SGDLS and YYNGEE. The CDR3: CASSPWGGYDEQYF. As DNA, the CDR3 is TGTGCCAGCAGCCCGTGGGGAGGCTACGACGAGCAGTACTTC.

This clonotype was observed at least ten times. V gene TRBV20-1 combines with J gene TRBJ2-3; D unresolved. V was shortened by 4 bases and J by 1 base, with 21 bases between the two germline ends. The CDR3 spans 17 residues. The germline CDR1 and CDR2 sequences are DFQATT and SNEGSKA (reference sequence). The chain's CDR3 is CSATSRRLILRTDTQYF. CDR3 sequence (DNA): TGCAGTGCTACCAGCAGGAGACTGATCTTACGCACAGATACGCAGTATTTT.

This clonotype was detected a few times. This rearrangement joins TRBV5-1 to TRBJ2-7, with D maybe TRBD2 (5 bases). The CDR3 is 18 amino acids. The germline V gene encodes CDR1 SGHRS and CDR2 YFSETQ. Trimming took 1 base from V and 2 from J, leaving 22 bases between them. The CDR3 protein is CASSLRGRPAVLAYEQYF. For the CDR3, the DNA is TGCGCCAGCAGCTTGAGAGGTCGGCCAGCGGTTCTCGCCTACGAGCAGTACTTC.

This clonotype was counted ten times or more. The V and J genes are TRBV2 and TRBJ2-5; the D is unclear. This CDR3 has 14 amino acids. V was pared by 4 bases and J by 5 bases, with 14 bases between. CDR1 and CDR2 from the germline V gene are SNHLY and FYNNEI. CDR3 in amino acids: CASSAPRMEETQYF. The CDR3 DNA reads as TGTGCCAGCAGTGCTCCTCGAATGGAGGAGACCCAGTACTTC.

This clonotype came up many times. The chain recombines TRBV5-5 with TRBJ2-7; 10 bases are shared with TRBD1. The CDR3 contains 15 residues. After removal of 0 bases from V and 5 bases from J, the junction contained 5 bases not matched to a gene. The germline V gene has CDR1 SGHKS and CDR2 YYEKEE (reference sequence). The CDR3 is CASSLEGQGNNEQYF. The DNA of the CDR3 is TGTGCCAGCAGCTTGGAGGGACAGGGGAACAACGAGCAGTACTTC.

This clonotype has ten or more counts. This chain connects TRBV30 to TRBJ2-3; D perhaps matches TRBD1 (6 bases). The length of the CDR3 is 14 residues. Deletions cut 6 bases from V and 2 bases from J, with 15 bases between. Germline CDR1 reads GTSNPN; CDR2 reads SVGIG (reference sequence). The DNA for the CDR3 is TGTGCCTGTGCACAGGGTGGGCACACAGATACGCAGTATTTT. This encodes CACAQGGHTDTQYF.

The chain couples TRBV4-3 to TRBJ2-1; D is undetermined. The length of the CDR3 is 15 residues. Germline loops: CDR1 LGHNA, CDR2 YSLEER. With 0 bases removed from V and 2 bases from J, the gap between germline ends came to 8 bases. The CDR3 region has the DNA TGCGCCAGCAGCCAAGAAACAGTGCCCTACAATGAGCAGTTCTTC. This translates into CASSQETVPYNEQFF.

This clonotype was seen at least ten times. The gene calls are TRBV5-1 and TRBJ1-4, with no clear D. This CDR3 contains 15 residues. V was clipped by 0 bases and J by 0 bases, with 6 bases between them. The germline V gene encodes CDR1 SGHRS and CDR2 YFSETQ. The CDR3 loop is CASSLAVSTNEKLFF. The CDR3 nucleotides are TGCGCCAGCAGCTTGGCCGTCTCAACTAATGAAAAACTGTTTTTT.

This clonotype was seen repeatedly, ten times or more. The chain joins TRBV5-1 to TRBJ1-1; no definite D call. Germline V gene sequence: CDR1 SGHRS, CDR2 YFSETQ. The germline V and J ends were trimmed by 0 bases and 11 bases, with 11 bases remaining between them. The CDR3 spans 12 residues. The CDR3 protein is CASSLEGDTAFF. CDR3 DNA sequence: TGCGCCAGCAGCTTGGAAGGAGATACGGCTTTCTTT. Combining the CDR3 with reference TRBV5-1 and TRBJ1-1 gives the whole variable domain KAGVTQTPRYLIKTRGQQVTLSCSPISGHRSVSWYQQTPGQGLQFLFEYFSETQRNKGNFPGRFSGRQFSNSRSEMNVSTLELGDSALYLCASSLEGDTAFFGQGTRLTVV.

This clonotype has a handful of counts. The rearrangement joins TRBV4-1 to TRBJ1-6; 12 bases fit TRBD1. CDR3 length: 18 residues. V shed 0 bases, J shed 7 bases, and the junction held 7 bases outside the gene matches. Germline lookup yields CDR1 MGHRA and CDR2 YSYEKL. The CDR3 nucleotides read TGCGCCAGCAGCCAAGACCTTCCGGGACAGGGGGCGAATTCACCCCTCCACTTT. It specifies CASSQDLPGQGANSPLHF.

This clonotype was counted at least ten times. This chain connects TRBV27 to TRBJ2-3; D call uncertain. The germline CDR1 and CDR2 sequences are MNHEY and SMNVEV (reference sequence). The CDR3 totals 14 residues. V shed 2 bases and J shed 2 bases, with 8 bases lying between them. CDR3 sequence reads: CASSLNANTDTQYF. The CDR3 region has the DNA TGTGCCAGCAGTTTAAACGCCAACACAGATACGCAGTATTTT.

In its sample, this clonotype was seen many times. This chain joins TRBV27 and TRBJ2-7; the D gene is possibly TRBD1 (7 bases). V was shortened by 2 bases and J by 3 bases, with 14 bases between the two germline ends. The CDR3 is 15 residues long. CDR1 MNHEY and CDR2 SMNVEV come from the germline V gene (reference sequence). CDR3: CASSLQGGVSYEQYF. The CDR3 DNA follows: TGTGCCAGCAGTTTACAGGGGGGAGTTAGCTACGAGCAGTACTTC.

In its sample, this clonotype was seen many times. The rearrangement links TRBV28 to TRBJ1-1; D gene uncertain. V was shortened by 7 bases and J by 7 bases, with 19 bases between the two germline ends. From germline, CDR1 is MDHEN and CDR2 SYDVKM. This CDR3 contains 14 residues. The DNA of the CDR3 is TGTGCCAGCATTATGCACGGGGATGACGGTGAAGCTTTCTTT. Translation gives CASIMHGDDGEAFF. Using reference TRBV28 and TRBJ1-1 for the parts outside the CDR3, the full variable domain is DVKVTQSSRYLVKRTGEKVFLECVQDMDHENMFWYRQDPGLGLRLIYFSYDVKMKEKGDIPEGYSVSREKKERFSLILESASTNQTSMYLCASIMHGDDGEAFFGQGTRLTVV.

In its sample, this clonotype was seen many times. The chain is built from TRBV19 and TRBJ2-7; TRBD1 is a possible D gene (5 bases). CDR1 and CDR2 from the germline V gene are LNHDA and SQIVND (reference sequence). This CDR3 is 13 amino acids long. The V end was cut by 7 bases, the J end by 2 bases, with 12 bases between. CDR3 loop: CASNSPDTYEQYF. DNA of the CDR3: TGTGCCAGTAACTCCCCGGACACCTACGAGCAGTACTTC.

This clonotype appeared a few times. The CDR3 here is CASLALPGEGDTEAFF. Here the CDR3 DNA reads TGTGCCAGCCTAGCCCTCCCGGGGGAGGGGGACACTGAAGCTTTCTTT. The chain is built from TRBV7-9 and TRBJ1-1; a weak D match, TRBD1 (6 bases). V was trimmed by 8 bases and J by 3 bases, leaving 22 bases between them. Germline values: CDR1 SEHNR, CDR2 FQNEAQ (reference sequence). CDR3 length: 16 residues.

This chain connects TRBV4-1 to TRBJ1-6; TRBD1 matches 7 bases. CDR3 length equals 16 residues. Trimming removed 0 bases from V and 8 bases from J; junction bases left unmatched: 7. Germline V lookup: CDR1 MGHRA, CDR2 YSYEKL. CDR3 nucleotides: TGCGCCAGCAGCCAAGAATCACAGGGGACCTATTCACCCCTCCACTTT. Its translation: CASSQESQGTYSPLHF.